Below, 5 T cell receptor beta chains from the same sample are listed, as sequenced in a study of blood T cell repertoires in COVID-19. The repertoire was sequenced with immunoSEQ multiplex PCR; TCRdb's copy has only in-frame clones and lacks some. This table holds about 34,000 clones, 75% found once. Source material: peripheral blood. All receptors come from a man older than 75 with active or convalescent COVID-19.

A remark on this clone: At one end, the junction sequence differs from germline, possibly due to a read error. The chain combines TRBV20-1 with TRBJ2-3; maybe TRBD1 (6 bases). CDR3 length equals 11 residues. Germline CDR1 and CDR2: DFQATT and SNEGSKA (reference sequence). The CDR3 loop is CSAGDRMTQYF. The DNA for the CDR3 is TGCAGTGCTGGAGACAGGATGACGCAGTATTTT.

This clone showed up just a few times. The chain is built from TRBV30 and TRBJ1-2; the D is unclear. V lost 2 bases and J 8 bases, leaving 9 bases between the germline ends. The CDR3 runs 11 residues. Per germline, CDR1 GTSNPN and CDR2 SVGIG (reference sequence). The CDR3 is CAWSRRLGYTF. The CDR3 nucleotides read TGTGCCTGGAGTCGGCGGTTAGGCTACACCTTC.

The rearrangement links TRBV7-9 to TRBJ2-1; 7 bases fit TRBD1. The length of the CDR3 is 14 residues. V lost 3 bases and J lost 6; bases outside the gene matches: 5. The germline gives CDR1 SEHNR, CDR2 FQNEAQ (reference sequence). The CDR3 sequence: CASSLAGTVNEQFF. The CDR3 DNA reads TGTGCCAGCAGCTTGGCTGGGACAGTCAATGAGCAGTTCTTC. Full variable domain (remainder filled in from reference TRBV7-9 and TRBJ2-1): DTGVSQNPRHKITKRGQNVTFRCDPISEHNRLYWYRQTLGQGPEFLTYFQNEAQLEKSRLLSDRFSAERPKGSFSTLEIQRTEQGDSAMYLCASSLAGTVNEQFFGPGTRLTVL.

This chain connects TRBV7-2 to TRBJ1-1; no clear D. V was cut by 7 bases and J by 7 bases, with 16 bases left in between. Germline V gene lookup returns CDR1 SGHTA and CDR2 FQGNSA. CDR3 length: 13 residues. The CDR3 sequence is CASTPRLNHEAFF. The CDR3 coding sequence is TGTGCCAGCACCCCGCGTCTTAATCATGAAGCTTTCTTT.

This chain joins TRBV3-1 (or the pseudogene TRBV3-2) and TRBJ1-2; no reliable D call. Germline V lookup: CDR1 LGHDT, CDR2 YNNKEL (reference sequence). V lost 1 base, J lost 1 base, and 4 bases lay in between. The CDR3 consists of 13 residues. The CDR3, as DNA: TGTGCCAGCAGCCAAGGACATAACTATGGCTACACCTTC. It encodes CASSQGHNYGYTF.